This entry lists 24 T cell receptor beta chains sequenced from one sample in a study of T-cell memory formation after mild COVID-19. TCRdb redid the calling of the 5' RACE reads with MiXCR, one entry per CDR3 protein. The top ten clones hold approximately 2.8% of a sample with a few hundred thousand distinct CDR3 sequences, about 10% of them seen once. Specimen: PBMCs or a T cell subset sorted from them (not recorded which). Receptors were obtained from a man between 18 and 29 years old who had mild COVID-19 (a few samples of this study predate the infection). Cell type and time point are not known.

The chain carries TRBV28 and TRBJ1-6; D is unresolved. CDR3 length equals 18 residues. The germline V and J ends were trimmed by 2 bases and 0 bases, with 14 bases remaining between them. Germline CDR1 MDHEN, CDR2 SYDVKM. The CDR3 sequence is CASSLNLVGSSYNSPLHF. The CDR3, as DNA: TGTGCCAGCAGTTTAAATTTGGTCGGGAGCTCCTATAATTCACCCCTCCACTTT.

The genes are TRBV20-1 and TRBJ2-5; D gene uncertain. Germline assignment: CDR1 DFQATT and CDR2 SNEGSKA (reference sequence). The V end lost 5 bases, the J end lost 2 bases, and 9 bases lay between the germline ends. The CDR3 is 12 residues long. CDR3: CSAHSFQETQYF. In nucleotides, the CDR3 is TGCAGTGCTCACTCGTTTCAAGAGACCCAGTACTTC.

This clonotype has a count of ten or more. This sequence joins TRBV12-3 or TRBV12-4 and TRBJ1-1; 7 nucleotides align to TRBD1. With V trimmed by 7 bases and J by 2 bases, 10 bases remained unmatched. The CDR3 totals 15 residues. CDR3 nucleotides: TGTGCCAGCATCGCCGCCAGGGGGATAAACACTGAAGCTTTCTTT. Its translation: CASIAARGINTEAFF.

This clonotype came up a few times. The V gene is TRBV5-6, the J gene TRBJ1-2; 11 bases align to TRBD1. Trimming at V came to 4 bases and at J to 3 bases, leaving 5 bases not matched to a gene. CDR3 size: 15 residues. Looked up from germline, CDR1 is SGHDT and CDR2 is YYEEEE. Here the CDR3 reads CASSGRDRGYYGYTF. In DNA form, the CDR3 reads TGTGCCAGCAGCGGCCGGGACAGGGGGTACTATGGCTACACCTTC.

This clonotype was seen more than once but under ten times. The rearrangement links TRBV7-2 to TRBJ2-1; 7 bases line up with TRBD1. Trimming cost V 4 bases and J 0 bases; bases outside gene matches: 15. The CDR3 contains 19 residues. In germline, CDR1 is SGHTA, CDR2 FQGNSA. The CDR3 sequence is CASSWLGGQPVGSYNEQFF. Written as DNA, the CDR3 is TGTGCCAGCAGCTGGTTAGGGGGACAGCCAGTGGGCTCCTACAATGAGCAGTTCTTC.

This clonotype has more than one count but fewer than ten. The chain combines TRBV7-9 with TRBJ2-3; D is undetermined. V was trimmed by 1 base and J by 1 base, leaving 6 bases between them. The CDR3 contains 14 residues. Germline CDR1 is SEHNR and CDR2 is FQNEAQ (reference sequence). This CDR3 reads CASSLGARTDTQYF. In DNA, the CDR3 is TGTGCCAGCAGCTTAGGGGCCCGCACAGATACGCAGTATTTT.

This clonotype occurred many times. This chain connects TRBV7-3 to TRBJ1-1; D gene ambiguous. The V gene's germline CDR1 is SGHTA and CDR2 FQGTGA. V dropped 1 base and J dropped 3 bases, with 6 bases sitting between them. The CDR3 spans 13 residues. CDR3 sequence (DNA): TGTGCCAGCAGCTTAATACGGGACACTGAAGCTTTCTTT. Amino acid sequence: CASSLIRDTEAFF.

This clonotype was counted only a few times. This chain joins TRBV7-8 and TRBJ1-1; D is undetermined. Trimming stripped 0 bases from V and 1 base from J, with 12 bases between. The CDR3 has 16 amino acids. Germline V CDR1 and CDR2: SGHVS, FQNEAQ. The CDR3, as DNA: TGTGCCAGCAGCTTAGCCCGACGGAGAGGGAACACTGAAGCTTTCTTT. It is translated as CASSLARRRGNTEAFF.

This clonotype came up a few times. The rearrangement uses TRBV4-1 and TRBJ1-1; 8 bases line up with TRBD1. The V gene's germline CDR1 is MGHRA and CDR2 YSYEKL. Germline trimming cut 0 bases from V and 5 bases from J; bases unmatched to any gene: 11. This CDR3 contains 17 residues. CDR3 protein: CASSQDVRQGARTEAFF. CDR3 nucleotide sequence: TGCGCCAGCAGCCAAGATGTGAGGCAGGGGGCGCGGACTGAAGCTTTCTTT.

The chain combines TRBV4-3 with TRBJ1-1, with D possibly matching TRBD1 (6 bases). The CDR3 has 15 amino acids. Germline V gene sequence: CDR1 LGHNA, CDR2 YSLEER. The germline V and J ends were trimmed by 4 bases and 0 bases, with 12 bases remaining between them. This CDR3 is CASSRHRDVNTEAFF. The DNA of the CDR3 is TGCGCCAGCAGCCGTCACAGGGATGTGAACACTGAAGCTTTCTTT.

Only a few counts were recorded for this clonotype. The chain couples TRBV27 to TRBJ1-6, with 7 positions matching TRBD1. The V gene's germline CDR1 is MNHEY and CDR2 SMNVEV (reference sequence). V dropped 5 bases and J dropped 13; count of bases not matched to a gene: 17. This CDR3 contains 16 residues. CDR3 residues: CASSPKGGQQVFPLHF. CDR3 DNA sequence: TGTGCCAGCAGTCCAAAAGGGGGACAGCAGGTTTTCCCCCTCCACTTT.

This clonotype was seen at least ten times. The chain uses TRBV18 and TRBJ2-1, with D perhaps TRBD2 (5 bases). V lost 6 bases, J lost 5 bases, and 11 bases lay in between. The CDR3 has 13 residues. Germline V gene data show CDR1 as KGHSH and CDR2 as LQKENI. Written as DNA, the CDR3 is TGTGCCAGCTCGCCAATGGAGGACAATGAGCAGTTCTTC. This gives the protein CASSPMEDNEQFF.

The chain carries TRBV18 and TRBJ2-7; possibly TRBD1 for D (5 bases). The CDR3 has 12 residues. Germline assignment: CDR1 KGHSH and CDR2 LQKENI. Trimming stripped 4 bases from V and 6 bases from J, with 10 bases between. The CDR3 here is CASSRGSGEQYV. CDR3 DNA: TGTGCCAGCTCACGGGGCTCGGGCGAGCAGTACGTC.

Many counts were recorded for this clonotype. One junction end does not reproduce the germline sequence, and a read error may be involved. V gene TRBV7-2 combines with J gene TRBJ2-7; 10 positions agree with TRBD1. This CDR3 region has 14 residues. Germline CDR1 is SGHTA and CDR2 is FQGNSA. In nucleotides, the CDR3 is TGTGCCAGCAGCTTAGATAGGGGACAGGGGAAAACTAACTTC. Protein product: CASSLDRGQGKTNF.

The CDR3, as DNA: TGTGCCAGCAGCTTTAGAGACCGGACAGATACGCAGTATTTT. Its protein product is CASSFRDRTDTQYF. The V gene is TRBV28, the J gene TRBJ2-3; D remains unclear. Germline V gene data show CDR1 as MDHEN and CDR2 as SYDVKM. V was clipped by 6 bases and J by 3 bases, with 13 bases between them. This CDR3 spans 14 amino acids.

The CDR3, as DNA: TGCAGTGCTGAGACGCCGAGGGGGCAGTTCTTC. Its translation: CSAETPRGQFF. This sequence joins TRBV20-1 and TRBJ2-1; D might be TRBD1 or TRBD2, each matching 5 bases. Germline V gene data show CDR1 as DFQATT and CDR2 as SNEGSKA (reference sequence). The CDR3 has 11 amino acids. V was clipped by 5 bases and J by 12 bases, with 14 bases between them.

This clonotype was seen at least ten times. The gene calls are TRBV7-2 and TRBJ1-1; possible D gene TRBD1, 6 bases. The CDR3 covers 13 residues. The germline V and J ends were trimmed by 1 base and 10 bases, with 13 bases remaining between them. Germline V gene lookup returns CDR1 SGHTA and CDR2 FQGNSA. The CDR3 region has the DNA TGTGCCAGCAGCTTAGTCGGGGGGCATGGAGCTTTCTTT. Amino acids: CASSLVGGHGAFF.

DNA for the CDR3: TGCAGCGTGGGGGCACAGGGGCAAGAGACCCAGTACTTC. Translation gives CSVGAQGQETQYF. This sequence joins TRBV29-1 and TRBJ2-5; 7 bases agree with TRBD1. Germline loops: CDR1 SQVTM, CDR2 ANQGSEA. The CDR3 loop spans 13 amino acids. Trimming took 6 bases from V and 2 from J; bases not matched to a gene: 6. The full variable domain, in which reference TRBV29-1 and TRBJ2-5 provide the parts outside the CDR3, is SAVISQKPSRDICQRGTSLTIQCQVDSQVTMMFWYRQQPGQSLTLIATANQGSEATYESGFVIDKFPISRPNLTFSTLTVSNMSPEDSSIYLCSVGAQGQETQYFGPGTRLLVL.

This clonotype was seen at least ten times. The rearrangement joins TRBV9 to TRBJ1-2, with D possibly being TRBD1 (5 bases). CDR1 is SGDLS, CDR2 YYNGEE, per germline. The germline V and J ends were trimmed by 3 bases and 6 bases, with 15 bases remaining between them. CDR3 size: 14 residues. The CDR3 reads CASSGGQGKNGYTF. In DNA, the CDR3 is TGTGCCAGCAGCGGGGGCCAGGGTAAAAATGGCTACACCTTC.

V is TRBV7-2 and J is TRBJ2-5; 9 bases line up with TRBD1. The CDR3 spans 14 residues. The J segment lost 7 bases and the V segment lost 4 bases, leaving 7 bases of the junction unmatched. Germline CDR1 SGHTA, CDR2 FQGNSA. The CDR3 loop is CASSSQGAMGTQYF. The CDR3 DNA follows: TGTGCCAGCAGCTCACAGGGGGCTATGGGGACCCAGTACTTC.

The CDR3 sequence is CASNFGQGIEKLFF. CDR3 nucleotides: TGTGCCAGCAACTTTGGACAGGGAATTGAAAAACTGTTTTTT. V gene TRBV7-9 combines with J gene TRBJ1-4, with 8 bases matching TRBD1. Germline loops: CDR1 SEHNR, CDR2 FQNEAQ (reference sequence). This CDR3 spans 14 amino acids. V lost 7 bases, J lost 7 bases, and 8 bases stayed unmatched.

This chain links TRBV19 with TRBJ2-6; 9 bases fit TRBD1. CDR1 and CDR2 (germline): LNHDA, SQIVND (reference sequence). The ends lost 6 bases at V and 0 bases at J; junction bases unmatched: 6. The CDR3 extends over 17 amino acids. Here the CDR3 DNA reads TGTGCCAGTAGCCAACAGGGGGCCTCCTCTGGGGCCAACGTCCTGACTTTC. It yields the protein CASSQQGASSGANVLTF.

This chain connects TRBV6-1 to TRBJ1-2; 8 nucleotides align to TRBD1. The germline gives CDR1 MNHNS, CDR2 SASEGT. Trimming cost V 10 bases and J 4 bases; bases outside gene matches: 8. The CDR3 extends over 13 amino acids. CDR3 DNA: TGTGCCACCTCGCGGGACAGGCTCTATGGCTACACCTTC. Translation gives CATSRDRLYGYTF.

This clonotype was counted between two and nine times. This rearrangement joins TRBV20-1 to TRBJ2-3; tentatively, D is TRBD1 or TRBD2 (5 bases each). The CDR3 has 13 residues. V lost 2 bases and J 0 bases, leaving 6 bases between the germline ends. CDR1 and CDR2 from the germline V gene are DFQATT and SNEGSKA (reference sequence). The CDR3 DNA is TGCAGTGCTAGATGGGGGAGCACAGATACGCAGTATTTT. It translates to CSARWGSTDTQYF.